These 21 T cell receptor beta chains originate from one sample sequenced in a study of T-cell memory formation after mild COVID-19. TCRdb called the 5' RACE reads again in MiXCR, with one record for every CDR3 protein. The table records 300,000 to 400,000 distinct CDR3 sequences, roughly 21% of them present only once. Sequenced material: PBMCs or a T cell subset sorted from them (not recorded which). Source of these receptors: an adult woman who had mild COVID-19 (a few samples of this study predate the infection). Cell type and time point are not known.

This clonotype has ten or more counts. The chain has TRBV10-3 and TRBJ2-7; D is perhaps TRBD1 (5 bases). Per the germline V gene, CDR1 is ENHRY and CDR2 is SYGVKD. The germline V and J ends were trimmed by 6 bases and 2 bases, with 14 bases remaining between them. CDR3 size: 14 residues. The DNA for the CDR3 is TGTGCCATCAGGGCGGCAGGGATACCCTACGAGCAGTACTTC. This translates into CAIRAAGIPYEQYF.

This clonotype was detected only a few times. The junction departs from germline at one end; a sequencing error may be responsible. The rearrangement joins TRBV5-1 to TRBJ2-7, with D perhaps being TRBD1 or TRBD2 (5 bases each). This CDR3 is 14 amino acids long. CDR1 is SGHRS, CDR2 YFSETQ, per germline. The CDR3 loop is CPSSEGPGRLEQYF. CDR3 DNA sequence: TGCCCCAGCAGCGAGGGACCGGGAAGGCTCGAGCAGTACTTC.

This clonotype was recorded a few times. In DNA form, the CDR3 reads TGTGCCAGCTGCGATAGCGGGGGCTACAATGAGCAGTTCTTC. Encoded protein: CASCDSGGYNEQFF. V is TRBV27 and J is TRBJ2-1; 9 nucleotides match TRBD2. The length of the CDR3 is 14 residues. V trimming: 8 bases; J trimming: 3 bases; junction bases outside the gene matches: 5. The V gene's germline CDR1 is MNHEY and CDR2 SMNVEV (reference sequence).

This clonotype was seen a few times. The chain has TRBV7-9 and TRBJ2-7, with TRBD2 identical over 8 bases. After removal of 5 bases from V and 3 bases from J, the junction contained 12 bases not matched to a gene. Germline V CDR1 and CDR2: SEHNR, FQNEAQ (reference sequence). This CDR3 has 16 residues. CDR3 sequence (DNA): TGTGCCAGCAGCCCCGCGGGGAGCGGGAGAATCTACGAGCAGTACTTC. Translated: CASSPAGSGRIYEQYF. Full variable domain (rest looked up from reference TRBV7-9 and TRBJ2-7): DTGVSQNPRHKITKRGQNVTFRCDPISEHNRLYWYRQTLGQGPEFLTYFQNEAQLEKSRLLSDRFSAERPKGSFSTLEIQRTEQGDSAMYLCASSPAGSGRIYEQYFGPGTRLTVT.

CDR3 protein: CASSEVGSDTGELFF. DNA for the CDR3: TGTGCCAGCAGTGAAGTAGGGTCCGACACCGGGGAGCTGTTTTTT. The chain couples TRBV2 to TRBJ2-2, with D unresolved. V lost 1 base and J 3 bases, leaving 9 bases between the germline ends. There are 15 residues in the CDR3. Germline V CDR1 and CDR2: SNHLY, FYNNEI.

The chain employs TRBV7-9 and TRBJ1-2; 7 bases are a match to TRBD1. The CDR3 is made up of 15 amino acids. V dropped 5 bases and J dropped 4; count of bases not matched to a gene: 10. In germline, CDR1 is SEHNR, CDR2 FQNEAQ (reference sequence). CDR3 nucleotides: TGTGCCAGCAGCCCCTTAGGGGGCGCGAGCTATGGCTACACCTTC. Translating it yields CASSPLGGASYGYTF. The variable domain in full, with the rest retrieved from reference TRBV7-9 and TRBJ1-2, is DTGVSQNPRHKITKRGQNVTFRCDPISEHNRLYWYRQTLGQGPEFLTYFQNEAQLEKSRLLSDRFSAERPKGSFSTLEIQRTEQGDSAMYLCASSPLGGASYGYTFGSGTRLTVV.

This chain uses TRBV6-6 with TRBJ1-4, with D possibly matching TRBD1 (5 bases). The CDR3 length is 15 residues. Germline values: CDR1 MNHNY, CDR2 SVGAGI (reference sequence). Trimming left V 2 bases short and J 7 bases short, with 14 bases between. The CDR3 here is CASSYGRGMAEKLFF. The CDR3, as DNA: TGTGCCAGCAGTTACGGCCGGGGGATGGCTGAAAAACTGTTTTTT.

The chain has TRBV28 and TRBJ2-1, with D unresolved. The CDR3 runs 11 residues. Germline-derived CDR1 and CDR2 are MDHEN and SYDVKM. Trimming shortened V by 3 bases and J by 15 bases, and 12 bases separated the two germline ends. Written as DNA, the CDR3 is TGTGCCAGCAGTTTTCAGTACAGATGGTTCTTC. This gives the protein CASSFQYRWFF. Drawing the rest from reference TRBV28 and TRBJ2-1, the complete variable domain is DVKVTQSSRYLVKRTGEKVFLECVQDMDHENMFWYRQDPGLGLRLIYFSYDVKMKEKGDIPEGYSVSREKKERFSLILESASTNQTSMYLCASSFQYRWFFGPGTRLTVL.

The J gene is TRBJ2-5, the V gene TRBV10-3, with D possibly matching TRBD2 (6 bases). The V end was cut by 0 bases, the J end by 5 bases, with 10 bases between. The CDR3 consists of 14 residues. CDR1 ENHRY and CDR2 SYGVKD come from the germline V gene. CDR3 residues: CAISESVAVETQYF. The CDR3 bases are TGTGCCATCAGTGAGTCGGTAGCGGTGGAGACCCAGTACTTC.

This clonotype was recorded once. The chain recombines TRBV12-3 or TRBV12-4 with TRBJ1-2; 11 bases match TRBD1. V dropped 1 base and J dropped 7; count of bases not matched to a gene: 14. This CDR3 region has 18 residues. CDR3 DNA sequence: TGTGCCAGCAGTTTAGGGCCCGGGACAGGGGGTGATCGTCGTGGCTACACCTTC. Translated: CASSLGPGTGGDRRGYTF.

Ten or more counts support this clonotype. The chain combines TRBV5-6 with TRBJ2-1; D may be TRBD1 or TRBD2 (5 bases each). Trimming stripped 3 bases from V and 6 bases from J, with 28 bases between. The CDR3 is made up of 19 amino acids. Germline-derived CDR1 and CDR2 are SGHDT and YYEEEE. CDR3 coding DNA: TGTGCCAGCAGCTCGAACCCCCTGGGATCCGGGATAAGGGGCAATGAGCAGTTCTTC. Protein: CASSSNPLGSGIRGNEQFF. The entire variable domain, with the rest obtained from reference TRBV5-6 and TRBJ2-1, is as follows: DAGVTQSPTHLIKTRGQQVTLRCSPKSGHDTVSWYQQALGQGPQFIFQYYEEEERQRGNFPDRFSGHQFPNYSSELNVNALLLGDSALYLCASSSNPLGSGIRGNEQFFGPGTRLTVL.

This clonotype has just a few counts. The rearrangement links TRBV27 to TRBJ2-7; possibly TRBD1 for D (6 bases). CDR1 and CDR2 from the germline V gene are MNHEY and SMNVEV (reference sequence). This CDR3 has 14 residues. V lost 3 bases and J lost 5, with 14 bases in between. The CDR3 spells CASSFKGELDEQYF. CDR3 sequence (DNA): TGTGCCAGCAGTTTCAAGGGGGAGCTTGACGAGCAGTACTTC.

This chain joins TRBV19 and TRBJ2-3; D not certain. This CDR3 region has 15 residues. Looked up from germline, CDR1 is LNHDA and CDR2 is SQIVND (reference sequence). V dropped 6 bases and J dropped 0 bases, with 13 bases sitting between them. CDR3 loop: CASSSIQSSTDTQYF. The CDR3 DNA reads TGTGCCAGTAGCAGTATTCAATCTAGCACAGATACGCAGTATTTT.

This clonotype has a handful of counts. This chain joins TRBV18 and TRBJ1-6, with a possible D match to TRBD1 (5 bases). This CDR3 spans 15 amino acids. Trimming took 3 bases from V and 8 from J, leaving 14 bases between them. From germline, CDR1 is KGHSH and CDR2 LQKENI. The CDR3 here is CASSPTVGVDSPLHF. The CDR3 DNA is TGTGCCAGCTCACCGACAGTCGGGGTTGATTCACCCCTCCACTTT.

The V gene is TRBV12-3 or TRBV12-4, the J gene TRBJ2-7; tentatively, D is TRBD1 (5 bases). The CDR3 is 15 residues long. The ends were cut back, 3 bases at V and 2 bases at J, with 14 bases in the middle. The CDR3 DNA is TGTGCCAGCAGTTTGTCAGGGTTTCTTACCTACGAGCAGTACTTC. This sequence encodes CASSLSGFLTYEQYF.

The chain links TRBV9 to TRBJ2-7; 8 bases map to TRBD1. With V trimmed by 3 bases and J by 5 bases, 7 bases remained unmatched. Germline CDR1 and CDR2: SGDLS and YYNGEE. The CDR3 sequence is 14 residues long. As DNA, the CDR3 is TGTGCCAGCAGCGCAGGGGGCGGAGGTCACGAGCAGTACTTC. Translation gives CASSAGGGGHEQYF.

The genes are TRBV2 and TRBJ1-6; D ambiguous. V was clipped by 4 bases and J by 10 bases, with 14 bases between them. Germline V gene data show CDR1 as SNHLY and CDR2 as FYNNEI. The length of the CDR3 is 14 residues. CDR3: CASSVGFGVSPLHF. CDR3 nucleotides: TGTGCCAGCAGTGTCGGGTTTGGGGTGTCACCCCTCCACTTT. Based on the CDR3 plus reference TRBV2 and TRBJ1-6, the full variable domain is EPEVTQTPSHQVTQMGQEVILRCVPISNHLYFYWYRQILGQKVEFLVSFYNNEISEKSEIFDDQFSVERPDGSNFTLKIRSTKLEDSAMYFCASSVGFGVSPLHFGNGTRLTVT.

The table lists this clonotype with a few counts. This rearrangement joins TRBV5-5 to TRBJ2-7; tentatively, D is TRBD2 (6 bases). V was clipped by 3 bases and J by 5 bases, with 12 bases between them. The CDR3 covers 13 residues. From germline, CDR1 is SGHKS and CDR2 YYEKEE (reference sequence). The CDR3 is CASSSPSGDEQYF. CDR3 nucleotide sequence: TGTGCCAGCAGCTCTCCCTCGGGAGACGAGCAGTACTTC.

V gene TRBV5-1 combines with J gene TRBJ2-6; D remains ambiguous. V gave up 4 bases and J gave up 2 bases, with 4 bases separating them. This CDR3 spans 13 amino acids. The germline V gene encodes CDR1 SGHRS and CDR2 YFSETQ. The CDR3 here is CASSPAGANVLTF. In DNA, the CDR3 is TGCGCCAGCAGCCCAGCTGGGGCCAACGTCCTGACTTTC. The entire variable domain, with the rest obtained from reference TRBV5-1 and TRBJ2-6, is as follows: KAGVTQTPRYLIKTRGQQVTLSCSPISGHRSVSWYQQTPGQGLQFLFEYFSETQRNKGNFPGRFSGRQFSNSRSEMNVSTLELGDSALYLCASSPAGANVLTFGAGSRLTVL.

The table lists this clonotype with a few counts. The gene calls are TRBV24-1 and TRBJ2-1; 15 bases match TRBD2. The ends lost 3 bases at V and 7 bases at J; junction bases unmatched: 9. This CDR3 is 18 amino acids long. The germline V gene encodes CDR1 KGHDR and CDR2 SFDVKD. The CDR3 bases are TGTGCCACCAGTGATCCCGGGACTAGCGGGAGGAATCGAAATGAGCAGTTCTTC. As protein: CATSDPGTSGRNRNEQFF.

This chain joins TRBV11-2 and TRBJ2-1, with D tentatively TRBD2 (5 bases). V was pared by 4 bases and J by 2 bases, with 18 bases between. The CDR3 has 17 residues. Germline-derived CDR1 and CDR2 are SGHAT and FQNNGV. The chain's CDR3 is CASSSTPLRGTYNEQFF. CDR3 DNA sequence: TGTGCCAGCAGCTCCACCCCCCTCCGGGGAACCTACAATGAGCAGTTCTTC.